A selection of T cell receptor beta chains follows, all from one sample in a study of T-cell reconstitution after alpha-beta-depleted transplantation in children. Using its own MiXCR run on the PCR reads, TCRdb lists one record per CDR3 protein. The table includes fewer than 550,000 distinct CDR3 sequences, about 11% detected once. Sequences were derived from PBMCs, sampled before TCRalphabeta/CD19-depleted stem cell transplant. Receptor source: a child aged 2-15 years with inherited bone marrow failure, due to receive a stem cell transplant. Both conserved end residues are part of each CDR3. D genes are given only for firm matches. Clone size, where shown, is once, few, many, or a class for clones that have expanded.

clone_size	d_call	v_call	j_call	cdr3_length	cdr3_aa	cdr3_nt
many	-	TRBV5-1	TRBJ2-5	14	CASSRRGGQETQYF	TGCGCCAGCAGCCGGAGGGGGGGCCAAGAGACCCAGTACTTC
many	TRBD1	TRBV5-1	TRBJ2-1	17	CASSFPEQGAQGYEQFF	TGCGCCAGCAGCTTCCCCGAACAGGGGGCGCAAGGCTATGAGCAGTTCTTC
many	TRBD2	TRBV9	TRBJ2-1	17	CASSASKRDGTSNEQFF	TGTGCCAGCAGCGCATCAAAGCGGGACGGGACGTCCAATGAGCAGTTCTTC
many	-	TRBV11-2	TRBJ2-7	13	CASSSLLDPEQYF	TGTGCCAGCAGCTCTCTACTAGATCCCGAGCAGTACTTC
many	-	TRBV7-9	TRBJ2-3	13	CASTSRGTDTQYF	TGTGCCAGCACTTCAAGGGGCACAGATACGCAGTATTTT
many	TRBD1	TRBV20-1	TRBJ2-7	13	CSAGGQGSYEQYF	TGCAGTGCCGGAGGACAGGGATCCTACGAGCAGTACTTC
many	-	TRBV21-1	TRBJ1-1	15	CASSKDRICNTEAFF	TGTGCCAGCAGCAAAGACCGCATCTGTAACACTGAAGCTTTCTTT
-	TRBD1	TRBV5-4	TRBJ2-5	16	CASSLGDRDLRETQYF	TGTGCCAGCAGCTTGGGGGACAGGGACCTTAGGGAGACCCAGTACTTC
many	-	TRBV7-9	TRBJ2-6	14	CASSLFSGANVLTF	TGTGCCAGCAGCTTATTTTCCGGGGCCAACGTCCTGACTTTC
-	-	TRBV19	TRBJ1-5	15	CASSSRGSSNQPQHF	TGTGCCAGTAGTAGCAGGGGCAGTAGCAATCAGCCCCAGCATTTT
many	TRBD1	TRBV6-5	TRBJ2-3	13	CASSYQQGGTQYF	TGTGCCAGCAGTTACCAACAGGGGGGCACGCAGTATTTT
-	-	TRBV11-2	TRBJ2-5	12	CASRSQPETQYF	TGTGCCAGCAGATCCCAACCTGAGACCCAGTACTTC
few	TRBD1	TRBV5-1	TRBJ2-1	14	CASSFWGTGAEQFF	TGCGCCAGCAGCTTTTGGGGGACAGGGGCTGAGCAGTTCTTC
-	-	TRBV7-2	TRBJ1-2	13	CAISLARDYGYTF	TGTGCCATCAGCTTAGCCCGGGACTATGGCTACACCTTC
few	TRBD1	TRBV7-8	TRBJ2-6	19	CASTPRGNRGSAGANVLTF	TGTGCCAGCACCCCGAGGGGGAACAGGGGCTCGGCTGGGGCCAACGTCCTGACTTTC
few	TRBD2	TRBV6-1	TRBJ2-3	14	CASTHSGSADTQYF	TGTGCCAGCACCCATAGCGGGAGTGCAGATACGCAGTATTTT
few	-	TRBV4-3	TRBJ1-2	13	CASSQEIGGGYTF	TGCGCCAGCAGCCAAGAGATAGGGGGTGGCTACACCTTC
few	TRBD1	TRBV5-5	TRBJ2-7	14	CASSVGQSSYEQYF	TGTGCCAGCAGCGTGGGACAGAGCTCCTACGAGCAGTACTTC
-	-	TRBV7-6	TRBJ2-6	20	CASSLRSVGPRPGGANVLTF	TGTGCCAGCAGCTTACGGTCTGTGGGACCCCGCCCTGGTGGGGCCAACGTCCTGACTTTC
few	TRBD2	TRBV28	TRBJ2-5	14	CASTLAGGPETQYF	TGTGCCAGCACCTTAGCGGGAGGGCCGGAGACCCAGTACTTC
many	TRBD1	TRBV4-1	TRBJ2-3	17	CASSQDPSTGNTDTQYF	TGCGCCAGCAGCCAAGATCCTTCGACAGGGAACACAGATACGCAGTATTTT
many	-	TRBV12-3/TRBV12-4	TRBJ2-5	14	CASSLAAGRETQYF	TGTGCCAGCAGTTTGGCGGCAGGGAGGGAGACCCAGTACTTC
many	-	TRBV7-9	TRBJ2-7	16	CASSSVTGGASYEQYF	TGTGCCAGCAGCTCCGTAACAGGGGGGGCATCCTACGAGCAGTACTTC
many	-	TRBV10-3	TRBJ2-7	14	CAITSGPKTYEQYF	TGTGCCATCACCTCGGGACCCAAGACCTACGAGCAGTACTTC
few	TRBD2	TRBV20-1	TRBJ2-3	14	CSLILAGGPGTQYF	TGCAGTCTAATCCTAGCGGGAGGGCCTGGTACGCAGTATTTT
-	TRBD1	TRBV5-6	TRBJ2-1	15	CASSNLGQAYNEQFF	TGTGCCAGCAGCAATCTAGGACAGGCTTACAATGAGCAGTTCTTC
many	TRBD1	TRBV7-2	TRBJ1-3	14	CASSFSTGGNTIYF	TGTGCCAGCAGCTTCTCGACAGGGGGAAACACCATATATTTT
many	-	TRBV28	TRBJ2-2	15	CASSWGTYNTGELFF	TGTGCCAGCAGTTGGGGGACTTACAACACCGGGGAGCTGTTTTTT
many	-	TRBV29-1	TRBJ2-1	10	CSVVYLEQFF	TGCAGCGTTGTATATCTGGAGCAGTTCTTC
many	-	TRBV5-1	TRBJ2-5	16	CASSSTLTSYQETQYF	TGCGCCAGCAGCTCTACCCTAACCAGTTACCAAGAGACCCAGTACTTC
many	TRBD1	TRBV20-1	TRBJ1-1	12	CSARQGAAEAFF	TGCAGTGCTAGACAGGGGGCCGCTGAAGCTTTCTTT
many	TRBD1	TRBV7-2	TRBJ1-1	15	CASSSQGARNTEAFF	TGTGCCAGCAGCTCCCAGGGGGCGCGGAACACTGAAGCTTTCTTT
few	-	TRBV18	TRBJ2-1	16	CASSPPASASYNEQFF	TGTGCCAGCTCACCACCAGCTAGCGCCTCCTACAATGAGCAGTTCTTC
many	-	TRBV7-9	TRBJ2-7	15	CASSLGPLSSYEQYF	TGTGCCAGCAGCTTAGGGCCGCTAAGCTCCTACGAGCAGTACTTC
many	-	TRBV5-6	TRBJ2-7	14	CASSLAGRAYEQYF	TGTGCCAGCAGCTTGGCGGGACGCGCCTACGAGCAGTACTTC
many	-	TRBV7-6	TRBJ1-1	13	CASSLRRSLRAFF	TGTGCCAGCAGCTTACGCCGGTCCTTAAGGGCTTTCTTT
-	TRBD2	TRBV24-1	TRBJ2-7	15	CGACDLGAGGYEQYF	TGTGGGGCCTGTGATTTAGGAGCGGGAGGGTACGAGCAGTACTTC
many	-	TRBV24-1	TRBJ2-2	14	CATSDPSTNGELFF	TGTGCCACCAGTGATCCCAGTACCAACGGGGAGCTGTTTTTT
many	-	TRBV5-1	TRBJ2-5	15	CASSLAMQDQETQYF	TGCGCCAGCAGCTTGGCCATGCAGGATCAAGAGACCCAGTACTTC
many	TRBD2	TRBV7-2	TRBJ2-7	17	CASSWESGRYDSYEQYF	TGTGCCAGCAGCTGGGAGAGCGGGAGGTACGACTCCTACGAGCAGTACTTC
many	-	TRBV6-1	TRBJ2-7	16	CASSEPPYTTSYEQYF	TGTGCCAGCAGTGAACCTCCTTACACAACTTCCTACGAGCAGTACTTC
many	TRBD2	TRBV5-1	TRBJ2-3	16	CASSLVAGGSADTQYF	TGCGCCAGCAGCTTGGTAGCGGGAGGATCAGCAGATACGCAGTATTTT
many	TRBD2	TRBV5-1	TRBJ2-7	15	CASSYGLAGYAEQYF	TGCGCCAGCAGCTACGGACTAGCGGGATATGCCGAGCAGTACTTC
many	-	TRBV12-3/TRBV12-4	TRBJ1-1	15	CASSTGDKMSTEAFF	TGTGCCAGCAGCACGGGGGACAAGATGTCAACTGAAGCTTTCTTT
many	-	TRBV27	TRBJ2-1	13	CASSFQQGNEQFF	TGTGCCAGCAGTTTCCAACAGGGCAATGAGCAGTTCTTC
few	-	TRBV2	TRBJ2-1	11	CASRSIAEQFF	TGTGCCAGCAGATCTATAGCAGAGCAGTTCTTC
many	TRBD1	TRBV2	TRBJ2-2	15	CASSPGTGDPGELFF	TGTGCCAGCAGTCCCGGGACAGGGGACCCCGGGGAGCTGTTTTTT
-	-	TRBV20-1	TRBJ1-4	16	CSARDGRKSTNEKLFF	TGCAGTGCTAGAGATGGGAGAAAGTCAACTAATGAAAAACTGTTTTTT
once	TRBD1	TRBV4-3	TRBJ1-1	15	CTSSRLTGLNTEAFF	TGCACCAGCAGCCGACTGACAGGGTTGAACACTGAAGCTTTCTTT
many	-	TRBV9	TRBJ1-5	14	CASSPTSGNQPQHF	TGTGCCAGCAGCCCAACATCGGGGAATCAGCCCCAGCATTTT
many	-	TRBV7-2	TRBJ1-4	15	CASSQKRDLYEKLFF	TGTGCCAGCAGCCAAAAAAGGGACCTCTATGAAAAACTGTTTTTT
few	TRBD2	TRBV28	TRBJ2-1	12	CASSQRGTSEFF	TGTGCCAGCAGCCAAAGGGGGACTAGTGAGTTCTTC
many	TRBD2	TRBV27	TRBJ2-1	15	CASRRGGSPGNEQFF	TGTGCCAGCAGACGGGGCGGGAGCCCGGGGAATGAGCAGTTCTTC
many	TRBD2	TRBV4-3	TRBJ2-2	18	CASSQVTLLAGGPRELFF	TGCGCCAGCAGCCAAGTTACCCTACTAGCGGGAGGGCCTAGGGAGCTGTTTTTT
many	-	TRBV20-1	TRBJ1-5	15	CSATPWQGPYQPQHF	TGCAGTGCGACCCCATGGCAGGGCCCTTATCAGCCCCAGCATTTT
many	-	TRBV14	TRBJ2-1	15	CASSLQLGSYNEQFF	TGTGCCAGCAGCCTCCAGTTGGGCTCCTACAATGAGCAGTTCTTC
-	TRBD2	TRBV30	TRBJ2-1	13	CASAPWDYDEQFF	TGTGCCTCGGCCCCCTGGGACTACGATGAGCAGTTCTTC
many	-	TRBV27	TRBJ1-6	14	CATRGGPYNSPLHF	TGTGCCACCCGAGGGGGGCCCTATAATTCACCCCTCCACTTT